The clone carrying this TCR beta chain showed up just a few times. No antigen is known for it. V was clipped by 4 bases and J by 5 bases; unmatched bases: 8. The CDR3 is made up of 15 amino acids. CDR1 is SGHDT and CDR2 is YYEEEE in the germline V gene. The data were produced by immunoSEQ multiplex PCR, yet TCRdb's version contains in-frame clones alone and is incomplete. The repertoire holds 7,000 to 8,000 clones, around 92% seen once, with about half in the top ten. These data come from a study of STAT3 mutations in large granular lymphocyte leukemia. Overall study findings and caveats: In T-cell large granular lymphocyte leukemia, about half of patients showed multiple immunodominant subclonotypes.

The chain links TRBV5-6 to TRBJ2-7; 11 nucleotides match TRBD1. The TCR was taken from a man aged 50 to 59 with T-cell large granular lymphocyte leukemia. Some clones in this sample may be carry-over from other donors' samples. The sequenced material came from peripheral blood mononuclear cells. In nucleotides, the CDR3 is TGTGCCAGCAGCCCCCAAAGGACAGGGGGCCACGAGCAGTACTTC. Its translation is CASSPQRTGGHEQYF.